This T cell receptor (beta chain) came from a study of blood T cells in healthy people across ages. Study results and caveats: Researchers deemed the diversity estimates from one million T cells underestimates.

This clonotype was counted a few times. The antigen remains undetermined. Germline CDR1 DFQATT, CDR2 SNEGSKA (reference sequence). Trimming took 3 bases from V and 0 from J, leaving 12 bases between them. This CDR3 is built from 15 residues. The use of a sample-barcoded 5' primer and a J-beta primer mix characterized a second PCR of roughly 7 to 11 cycles. Each cDNA molecule was tagged by a template-switch adaptor with 12 random nucleotides. Any given sample supplied a minimum of 2.5 million CDR3-containing paired-end reads. One entry per CDR3 protein, called by TCRdb with MiXCR from the 5' RACE reads. The sample lists around 990,000 distinct CDR3 sequences, around two fifths occurring once. They isolated at least 6 million PBMCs from each sample.

The V call is TRBV20-1, the J call TRBJ1-5, with D hard to call. The TCR originated in a man between 18 and 35 years old in good health. The sequencing input was blood. In nucleotides, the CDR3 is TGCAGTGCTAGGGTCGGCCTTTATAGCAATCAGCCCCAGCATTTT. Translated, it gives CSARVGLYSNQPQHF.